Shown below are 6 T cell receptor beta chains from a single sample sequenced in a study of blood T cells in healthy people across ages (dated by TCRdb to about 2015). Library preparation employed 5' RACE. The sequencing machine was an Illumina HiSeq 2500. A second PCR of about 7 to 12 cycles was run with a J-beta primer mix and a sample-barcoded 5' primer. TCRdb reworked the public reads: Q25 trimming with fastp, MiXCR clone assembly, productive beta chains retained. Rows with a matching CDR3 protein are joined into one entry that keeps the most common DNA and genes. The sample table holds about 830,000 distinct CDR3 sequences, of which 62% were seen once. The top ten clonotypes cover roughly 26% of the sample. What was sequenced was blood. Source of these receptors: a man aged 30 to 45 in good health.

This clonotype occurred a few times. The J gene is TRBJ2-2, the V gene TRBV7-6; a weak D match, TRBD2 (6 bases). This CDR3 is 15 amino acids long. V gave up 3 bases and J gave up 4 bases, with 12 bases separating them. The germline gives CDR1 SGHVS, CDR2 FNYEAQ. CDR3 in amino acids: CASSFRRVGTGELFF. The CDR3 coding sequence is TGTGCCAGCAGCTTCCGGAGGGTGGGCACCGGGGAGCTGTTTTTT.

The chain carries TRBV6-5 and TRBJ2-1; the match to TRBD2 covers 13 bases. Germline assignment: CDR1 MNHEY and CDR2 SVGAGI. The trim removed 6 bases at V and 7 bases at J, leaving 6 bases unmatched. The CDR3 loop spans 15 amino acids. The CDR3 sequence: CASSMGLAGKNEQFF. As DNA, the CDR3 is TGTGCCAGCAGCATGGGACTAGCGGGGAAGAATGAGCAGTTCTTC.

This clonotype was seen a handful of times. The chain recombines TRBV7-8 with TRBJ1-6; D unresolved. The CDR3 runs 16 residues. With 2 bases removed from V and 7 bases from J, the gap between germline ends came to 15 bases. The germline CDR1 and CDR2 sequences are SGHVS and FQNEAQ. The CDR3 loop reads CASSLKAWGMNSPLHF. The CDR3 bases are TGTGCCAGCAGCTTAAAGGCATGGGGAATGAATTCACCCCTCCACTTT.

The V and J genes are TRBV11-1 and TRBJ2-1, with 10 bases fitting TRBD1. The CDR3 runs to 13 residues. After removal of 5 bases from V and 8 bases from J, the junction contained 3 bases not matched to a gene. Germline V gene lookup returns CDR1 SGHAT and CDR2 FQDESV (reference sequence). The DNA of the CDR3 is TGTGCCAGCAGCGGGGGACAGGGGTATGAGCAGTTCTTC. The encoded protein is CASSGGQGYEQFF.

The chain recombines TRBV12-3 or TRBV12-4 with TRBJ2-5; 7 bases agree with TRBD1. CDR3 size: 15 residues. V trimming: 8 bases; J trimming: 1 base; junction bases outside the gene matches: 10. CDR3 sequence reads: CASAGGAGGQETQYF. CDR3 sequence (DNA): TGTGCCAGCGCCGGTGGGGCAGGGGGCCAAGAGACCCAGTACTTC.

This clonotype was counted a few times. The chain joins TRBV6-5 to TRBJ2-3; 7 positions match TRBD2. Germline assignment: CDR1 MNHEY and CDR2 SVGAGI. This CDR3 spans 15 amino acids. With V trimmed by 5 bases and J by 5 bases, 10 bases remained unmatched. The CDR3 bases are TGTGCCAGCAGTAATGACCGGGAGGATGGAGATACGCAGTATTTT. This encodes CASSNDREDGDTQYF.